This T cell receptor (beta chain) was documented in a study of blood T cells in healthy people across ages (dated by TCRdb to about 2015). A note on the overall study: In model experiments, template switching captured about one uniquely barcoded TCR beta cDNA molecule for every two T cells. Age-related changes in TCR beta repertoire diversity were measured in the study by deep sequencing normalized with unique cDNA molecular identifiers. Donors were grouped into four age groups: young (average approximately 16 years), middle-aged (39), aged (over 55) and long-lived (about 89). Donors of different ages were randomly distributed across sequencing lanes to avoid experimental bias. For two donors (one aged 18 to 30 and one aged 80 or older), the study analyzed two additional independent replicas of 1 million unique cDNA reads from the same blood draw.

Systemically healthy Caucasian individuals from Russia, some 40 in total and aged roughly 6 to 95 years, were included as donors. Each donor gave about 10 milliliters of peripheral blood, drawn into EDTA-treated Vacutainer tubes. Ficoll-Paque density-gradient centrifugation was used to isolate PBMCs, with at least 7 million obtained per sample. Trizol reagent was used to extract total RNA from PBMCs, with at least 5.5 micrograms per sample. For every donor, an aliquot of PBMCs went through flow cytometry to measure the percentages of naive CD45RAhigh/CD27high T cells. Findings and caveats that apply to the study as a whole: Because profiling used bulk unsorted PBMCs, naive and antigen-experienced compartments could not be compared conclusively. There was a strong correlation between observed TCR beta diversity and the percentage of naive T cells measured by flow cytometry. Compared with the aged group, the long-lived group had more naive CD4+ T cells, fewer expanded clones and increased TCR diversity, suggesting age selection. Because donor CMV infection status was unknown, age-related changes in expanded clonotypes were potentially confounded. As age increased, observed TCR beta diversity per million T cells dropped in a roughly linear way, and a significant reduction was already evident by age 40. Estimates of total diversity based on one million sequenced T cells were considered lower bounds and underestimates.

Preparation of the library involved 5' RACE. Sequenced on an Illumina HiSeq 2500. A second PCR of about 6 to 11 cycles was run with a J-beta primer mix and a sample-barcoded 5' primer. A template-switch 5' adaptor carrying 12 random nucleotides introduced a unique molecular identifier onto each TCR beta cDNA molecule. Each sample yielded at least 2.5 million CDR3-containing paired-end reads. First-strand cDNA synthesis was performed from all RNA using the Mint cDNA synthesis kit, with priming by a TRBC-specific oligonucleotide. All cDNA was treated with uracil-DNA glycosylase and then went through a first 18-cycle PCR with the universal primers M1SS and BC2_uni_R. The study's processing was this. For normalization, 1 million high-quality reads, each with a distinct molecular identifier, were randomly selected from each sample. Reads sharing molecular identifiers were discarded rather than binned into consensus sequences. MiTCR, with a Q25 quality threshold and the strictest error-elimination algorithm, was used for CDR3 identification, clonotype clustering and error correction. A nonparametric unseen species model with Euler transformation was used to estimate a lower bound on total TCR beta diversity. The public sequencing data were trimmed at Q25 with fastp and processed into clonotypes with MiXCR by TCRdb, which kept only in-frame beta chains. Every distinct CDR3 protein forms one entry, paired with its most common genes and DNA. TCRdb, not the authors, supplied the V and J calls. The sample data list about 1.8 million distinct CDR3 sequences, and just under 50% of these were observed just once. The ten largest clones take up 2.1% of the sample.

This clonotype was detected a few times. The clone's antigen remains unknown. The record has no base qualities; no much larger clone is one base away. A distance of 16 bases separates the germline ends of V and J, which lose 7 bases and 3 bases respectively. CDR1 and CDR2 are drawn from the germline V gene: MDHEN, SYDVKM. Counted from cysteine to phenylalanine, this CDR3 has 14 amino acids. The read is trimmed to its CDR3 DNA, 42 bases read in frame from base 1. This receptor was taken from a woman aged 40 to 50 in good health. Sequenced input: blood. The chain links TRBV28 with TRBJ2-7; there is no confident call for the D gene. The CDR3 region: CASTERNSFYEQYF. In nucleotide form, the sequence is TGTGCCAGCACCGAGAGGAACAGCTTCTACGAGCAGTACTTC. Extended through the reference TRBV28 and TRBJ2-7 proteins, this CDR3 yields the full variable domain: DVKVTQSSRYLVKRTGEKVFLECVQDMDHENMFWYRQDPGLGLRLIYFSYDVKMKEKGDIPEGYSVSREKKERFSLILESASTNQTSMYLCASTERNSFYEQYFGPGTRLTVT.